Presented here are 19 T cell receptor beta chains from one specimen sequenced in a study of tumor-infiltrating lymphocytes in primary liver carcinoma (dated by TCRdb to about 2017). Sequencing relied on an Illumina HiSeq 2500. Starting from approximately 500 ng total RNA, TCRbeta-specific cDNA was produced by reverse transcription with a constant-region primer and ProtoScript II reverse transcriptase. TCRbeta libraries were built with three nested multiplex PCR rounds, a slightly modified ARM-PCR procedure. Each of the first two PCR rounds ran for approximately 9 cycles using multiplex TRBV1-TRBV30 forward primers together with a Cbeta reverse primer. The public sequencing data were trimmed at Q25 with fastp and processed into clonotypes with MiXCR by TCRdb, which kept only in-frame beta chains. Rows are combined by CDR3 protein, so each entry shows the most common genes and DNA. The sample table lists around 330,000 distinct CDR3 sequences, 50% to 70% of them with a count of one. Approximately 9.4% of the sample is taken by the ten largest.

TRIzol reagent was used to extract blood RNA from unsorted whole blood, while the DNeasy Blood & Tissue kit provided the germline DNA. What was sequenced was peripheral blood. The origin of the receptors is a man aged 35 to 55 with primary liver carcinoma and hepatitis B virus infection.

The CDR3 DNA reads as TGTGCCAGCAGTTACTCGACGGGGGCCTTGTCCTACGAGCAGTACTTC. Protein: CASSYSTGALSYEQYF. The genes are TRBV6-5 and TRBJ2-7; D is tentatively TRBD1 or TRBD2 (6 bases each). The V end lost 0 bases, the J end lost 1 base, and 13 bases lay between the germline ends. The CDR3 consists of 16 residues. Per the germline V gene, CDR1 is MNHEY and CDR2 is SVGAGI.

The chain links TRBV6-2 or TRBV6-3 to TRBJ1-1; no clear D gene. The CDR3 covers 14 residues. With 2 bases removed from V and 1 base from J, the gap between germline ends came to 8 bases. CDR1 is MNHEY and CDR2 is SVGEGT in the germline V gene. The CDR3 DNA sequence: TGTGCCAGCAGTTACCTTCAGACGAACACTGAAGCTTTCTTT. Translating gives CASSYLQTNTEAFF.

Note on this clonotype: A much larger clone differs by one base, so this may be a read error. The CDR3 nucleotides read TGTGCCAGCAGTCCATTGGGGTGGAATGAGCAGTTCTTC. Protein: CASSPLGWNEQFF. The chain recombines TRBV6-2 or TRBV6-3 with TRBJ2-1; D not resolved. This CDR3 is built from 13 residues. Trimming cost V 5 bases and J 7 bases, with 12 bases left between them. The germline gives CDR1 MNHEY, CDR2 SVGEGT.

This sequence joins TRBV12-5 and TRBJ1-5; D is possibly TRBD1 (6 bases). V was pared by 5 bases and J by 0 bases, with 14 bases between. This CDR3 is built from 16 residues. CDR1 is LGHNT, CDR2 FRNRAP, per germline. CDR3 bases: TGTGCTAGTGGTCCTGGACAGTTGGTTAGCAATCAGCCCCAGCATTTT. Translating gives CASGPGQLVSNQPQHF.

In the case of this clonotype: One junction end does not reproduce the germline sequence, and a read error may be involved. This rearrangement joins TRBV5-1 to TRBJ2-3, with TRBD1 identical over 7 bases. The CDR3 is 15 residues long. Germline V gives CDR1 SGHRS, CDR2 YFSETQ. The CDR3 loop reads CASSSTGAFTGTQYF. DNA for the CDR3: TGCGCCAGCAGCTCAACAGGGGCCTTCACAGGTACGCAGTATTTT. Full variable domain (outside the CDR3, taken from reference TRBV5-1 and TRBJ2-3): KAGVTQTPRYLIKTRGQQVTLSCSPISGHRSVSWYQQTPGQGLQFLFEYFSETQRNKGNFPGRFSGRQFSNSRSEMNVSTLELGDSALYLCASSSTGAFTGTQYFGPGTRLTVL.

This clonotype is a singleton in its sample. A much larger clone differs from this one at a single base, so this may be a read error. V usage is TRBV10-1 and J usage is TRBJ2-1; 7 nucleotides align to TRBD2. The CDR3 extends over 14 amino acids. The V gene's germline CDR1 is WNHNN and CDR2 SYGVQD (reference sequence). CDR3 sequence: CVSSGERGRNEQFF. The CDR3 nucleotides read TGCGTCAGCAGTGGGGAGCGGGGACGCAATGAGCAGTTCTTC.

About this clonotype itself: The conserved phenylalanine or tryptophan normally closing the CDR3 is absent here, so this likely arose from a read error. The rearrangement links TRBV12-3 or TRBV12-4 to TRBJ1-5; possible D gene TRBD1, 5 bases. This CDR3 is 15 amino acids long. V shed 5 bases and J shed 4 bases, with 15 bases lying between them. The CDR3 sequence is CASSPPWGLNQPQHS. CDR3 coding DNA: TGTGCCAGCAGTCCCCCCTGGGGGTTAAATCAGCCCCAGCATTCT.

This clonotype was seen more than once but under ten times. This may stem from a read error, because a much larger clone lies one nucleotide away. V gene TRBV29-1 combines with J gene TRBJ2-5; TRBD2 matches 8 bases. CDR1 and CDR2 from the germline V gene are SQVTM and ANQGSEA. J gave up 4 bases and V 6 bases, and 7 bases lay outside the gene matches. The CDR3 is 13 amino acids. The CDR3 nucleotides read TGCAGCGTCCGGGGGGGTATGGGAGAGACCCAGTACTTC. It codes for CSVRGGMGETQYF. The full variable domain, its missing parts supplied by reference TRBV29-1 and TRBJ2-5, is SAVISQKPSRDICQRGTSLTIQCQVDSQVTMMFWYRQQPGQSLTLIATANQGSEATYESGFVIDKFPISRPNLTFSTLTVSNMSPEDSSIYLCSVRGGMGETQYFGPGTRLLVL.

This clonotype showed up just a few times. The chain recombines TRBV6-1 with TRBJ2-2; 7 nucleotides line up with TRBD1. V was clipped by 7 bases and J by 5 bases; unmatched bases: 13. The germline gives CDR1 MNHNS, CDR2 SASEGT. The CDR3 has 16 amino acids. In nucleotides, the CDR3 is TGTGCCAGCACCCCAGAGGGACAGTGGGGGACCGGGGAGCTGTTTTTT. Translated: CASTPEGQWGTGELFF.

Only one count was recorded for this clonotype. A single base separates this from a much larger clone, so it may be a read error. The chain links TRBV29-1 to TRBJ2-3; possible D gene TRBD2, 5 bases. The CDR3 spans 10 residues. Germline CDR1 SQVTM, CDR2 ANQGSEA. For the CDR3, the DNA is TGCAGAGGACTCACAGATACGCAGTATTTT. It codes for CRGLTDTQYF.

This clonotype showed up just a few times. The V gene is TRBV7-9, the J gene TRBJ1-2; unclear D gene. The CDR3 is 14 residues long. V shed 4 bases and J shed 4 bases, with 13 bases lying between them. The germline V gene encodes CDR1 SEHNR and CDR2 FQNEAQ (reference sequence). The DNA for the CDR3 is TGTGCCAGCAGCTCCTTGACCGGCGCCTATGGCTACACCTTC. It encodes CASSSLTGAYGYTF.

The gene calls are TRBV2 and TRBJ2-3, with D possibly TRBD1 on 5 matching bases. The germline V gene encodes CDR1 SNHLY and CDR2 FYNNEI. The CDR3 sequence is 14 residues long. V gave up 6 bases and J gave up 6 bases, with 16 bases separating them. For the CDR3, the DNA is TGTGCCAGCAGACCAGGGTTGTCTGGGGATACGCAGTATTTT. It yields the protein CASRPGLSGDTQYF.

About this clonotype: A much larger clone differs from this one at a single base, so this may be a read error. The CDR3 does not end in the conserved phenylalanine or tryptophan, so this is likely a read error. V usage is TRBV4-3 and J usage is TRBJ2-7, with D perhaps matching TRBD2 (5 bases). CDR3 size: 15 residues. Trimming stripped 1 base from V and 5 bases from J, with 15 bases between. In germline, CDR1 is LGHNA, CDR2 YSLEER. DNA for the CDR3: TGCGCCAGCAGCCAAGTGCGAGGTCTCGGGGACGAGCAGTACTTA. Its translation is CASSQVRGLGDEQYL.

This clonotype was counted a few times. CDR3 sequence: CAWSRGVMNTEAFF. The CDR3, as DNA: TGTGCCTGGAGTCGGGGGGTTATGAACACTGAAGCTTTCTTT. The V gene is TRBV30, the J gene TRBJ1-1; perhaps TRBD1 as D (5 bases). V shed 2 bases and J shed 0 bases, with 10 bases lying between them. The CDR3 runs to 14 residues. Germline lookup yields CDR1 GTSNPN and CDR2 SVGIG (reference sequence).

This clonotype was counted at least ten times. CDR3 amino acids: CASRDAVDTQYF. Written as DNA, the CDR3 is TGTGCCAGCAGGGACGCGGTGGATACGCAGTATTTT. The chain is built from TRBV6-1 and TRBJ2-3; unclear D gene. The CDR3 covers 12 residues. The V end was cut by 6 bases, the J end by 6 bases, with 10 bases between. Germline loops: CDR1 MNHNS, CDR2 SASEGT.

As to this clonotype: This may arise from a read error, as a much more abundant clone is one base away. The V gene is TRBV4-2, the J gene TRBJ2-3; 7 positions agree with TRBD2. The CDR3 contains 17 residues. The germline CDR1 and CDR2 sequences are LGHNA and YNFKEQ. The CDR3 DNA follows: TGTGCCAGCAGCCAAGAAGGCGCTAGCGGCGGCACAGTTACGCAGTATTTT. This translates into CASSQEGASGGTVTQYF.

As concerns this clonotype: The junction shows a germline mismatch at one end, possibly a read error. The chain uses TRBV6-1 and TRBJ1-1; D remains unclear. CDR3 size: 14 residues. The V gene's germline CDR1 is MNHNS and CDR2 SASEGT. In DNA, the CDR3 is TGTGCCAGCAGTGAGCGCGGACGGAACACTGAAGCTTTATTT. Its protein product is CASSERGRNTEALF.

This chain connects TRBV11-2 to TRBJ2-7; 9 bases line up with TRBD1. Germline V CDR1 and CDR2: SGHAT, FQNNGV. V shed 5 bases and J 12 bases; nucleotides not matched to a gene: 11. The CDR3 runs 13 residues. The CDR3 region is CASSTDRGYERYF. CDR3 bases: TGTGCCAGCAGCACTGACAGGGGGTACGAACGGTACTTC.

Concerning this clonotype: A read error may be the cause here, since a much bigger clone is one base away. This chain uses TRBV29-1 with TRBJ2-3; the match to TRBD1 covers 8 bases. The CDR3 is made up of 15 amino acids. CDR1 is SQVTM and CDR2 is ANQGSEA in the germline V gene. Written as DNA, the CDR3 is TGCAGCGTAACCCAGGACAGGGAGACCACAGATACGCAGAATTTT. Protein sequence: CSVTQDRETTDTQNF.